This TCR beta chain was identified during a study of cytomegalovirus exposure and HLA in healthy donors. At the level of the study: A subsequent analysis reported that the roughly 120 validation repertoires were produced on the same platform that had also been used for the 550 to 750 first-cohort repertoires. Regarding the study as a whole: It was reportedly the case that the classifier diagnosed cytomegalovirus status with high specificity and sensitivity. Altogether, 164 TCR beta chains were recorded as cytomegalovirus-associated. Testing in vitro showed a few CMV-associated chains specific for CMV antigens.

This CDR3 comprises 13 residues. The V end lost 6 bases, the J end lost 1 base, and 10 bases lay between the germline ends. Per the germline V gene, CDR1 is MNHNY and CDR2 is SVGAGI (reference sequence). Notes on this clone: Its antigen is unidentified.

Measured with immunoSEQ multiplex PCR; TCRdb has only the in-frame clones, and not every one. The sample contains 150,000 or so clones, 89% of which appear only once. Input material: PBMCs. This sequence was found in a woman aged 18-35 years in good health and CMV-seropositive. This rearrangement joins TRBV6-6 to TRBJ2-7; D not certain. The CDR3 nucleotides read TGTGCCAGCAGCCAGGCCACTTCCTACGAGCAGTACTTC. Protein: CASSQATSYEQYF.